This TCR beta chain stems from a study of identical twins. Regarding the study as a whole: The study found excess low generation probability among twin-shared out-of-frame alpha sequences.

The CDR3 consists of 18 residues. Trimming cost V 5 bases and J 3 bases; bases outside gene matches: 15. Looked up from germline, CDR1 is SGHVS and CDR2 is FQNEAQ. This clonotype was recorded a few times. Its cognate antigen is unknown. Template switching introduced a universal primer site, and the cDNA bore unique molecular identifiers. A single record per CDR3 protein comes from TCRdb applying MiXCR to the 5' RACE reads. The sample yields fewer than 650,000 distinct CDR3 sequences, over 8.5% seen once. These same records also appear under a second study, on yellow fever vaccine responses in identical twins.

Sequenced material: PBMCs. The V gene is TRBV7-8, the J gene TRBJ2-3, with 9 bases that match TRBD2. The source of this sequence is a woman younger than 35 in good health. CDR3 amino acids: CASSPNPGGLALTDTQYF. The CDR3 DNA reads TGTGCCAGCAGCCCAAACCCCGGGGGACTAGCCCTAACAGATACGCAGTATTTT.